The clone carrying this TCR beta chain has a handful of counts. This specimen comes from a study of blood T cell repertoires in COVID-19. Study-level background: Samples came from the United States, Italy and Spain, spanning acute and convalescent COVID-19.

Original processing methods: Scientists estimated how many nucleated cells there were by amplifying reference gene primers. Data came from immunoSEQ multiplex PCR; TCRdb stores just in-frame clones and leaves some out. That table supplies the V and J calls and clone size; D and trimming were determined from the DNA. The sample holds about 97,000 clones, approximately 81% seen once. The material sequenced was peripheral blood. The source of this sequence is a man aged 55 to 70 with acute or convalescent COVID-19.

CDR3 residues: CASSLDGLAGGYEQYF. The CDR3 coding sequence is TGTGCCAGCAGCTTAGACGGACTAGCGGGGGGGTACGAGCAGTACTTC. The chain employs TRBV7-2 and TRBJ2-7; the match to TRBD2 covers 15 bases. In germline, CDR1 is SGHTA, CDR2 FQGNSA. V gave up 1 base and J gave up 4 bases; unmatched junction bases: 2. The CDR3 has 16 amino acids.